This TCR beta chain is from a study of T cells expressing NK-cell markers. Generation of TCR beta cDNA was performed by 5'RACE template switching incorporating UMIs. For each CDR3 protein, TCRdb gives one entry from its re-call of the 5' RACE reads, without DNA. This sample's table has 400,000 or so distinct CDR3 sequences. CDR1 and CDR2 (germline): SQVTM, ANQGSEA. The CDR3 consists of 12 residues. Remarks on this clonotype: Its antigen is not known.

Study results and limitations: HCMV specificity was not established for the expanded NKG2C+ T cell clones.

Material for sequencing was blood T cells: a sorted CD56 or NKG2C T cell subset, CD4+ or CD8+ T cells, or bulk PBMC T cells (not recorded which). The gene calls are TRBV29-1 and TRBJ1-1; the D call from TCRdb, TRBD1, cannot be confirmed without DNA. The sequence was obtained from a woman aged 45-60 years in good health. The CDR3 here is CSSGQGGTEAFF. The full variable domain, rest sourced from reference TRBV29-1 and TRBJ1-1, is SAVISQKPSRDICQRGTSLTIQCQVDSQVTMMFWYRQQPGQSLTLIATANQGSEATYESGFVIDKFPISRPNLTFSTLTVSNMSPEDSSIYLCSSGQGGTEAFFGQGTRLTVV.